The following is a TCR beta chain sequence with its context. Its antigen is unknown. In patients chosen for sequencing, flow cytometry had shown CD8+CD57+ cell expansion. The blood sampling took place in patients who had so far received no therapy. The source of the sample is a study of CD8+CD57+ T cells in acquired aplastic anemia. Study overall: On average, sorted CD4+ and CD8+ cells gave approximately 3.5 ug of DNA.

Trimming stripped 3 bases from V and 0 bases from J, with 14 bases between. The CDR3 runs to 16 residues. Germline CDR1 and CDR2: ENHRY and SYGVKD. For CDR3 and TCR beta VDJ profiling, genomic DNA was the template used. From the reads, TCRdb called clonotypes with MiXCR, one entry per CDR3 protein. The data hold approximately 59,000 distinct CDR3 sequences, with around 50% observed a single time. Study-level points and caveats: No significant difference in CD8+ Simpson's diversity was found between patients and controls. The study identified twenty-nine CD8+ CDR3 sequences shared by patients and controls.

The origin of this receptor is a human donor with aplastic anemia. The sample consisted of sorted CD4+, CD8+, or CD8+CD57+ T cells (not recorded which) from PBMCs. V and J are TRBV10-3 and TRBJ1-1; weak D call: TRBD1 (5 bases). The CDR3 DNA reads TGTGCCATCAGTGACCCAGGTGGGGCTTTGAACACTGAAGCTTTCTTT. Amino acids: CAISDPGGALNTEAFF.